This TCR beta chain is drawn from a study of blood T cells in healthy people across ages. Primed by a sample-barcoded 5' primer and a J-beta primer mix, a second PCR proceeded for 7 to 11 cycles. Each CDR3 protein is one row after TCRdb ran MiXCR on the 5' RACE reads. Of roughly 1 million distinct CDR3 sequences listed, approximately 25% are singletons. In regard to this clonotype: Antigen: not known. A junction boundary mismatches the germline segment, possibly from a read error.

Whole-study findings and limits: Diversity estimates drawn from one million T cells were deemed underestimates. Changes seen in expanded clonotypes were possibly confounded by donor CMV status left unknown. Higher diversity and more naive CD4+ cells were features of long-lived donors, compared to aged donors.

Germline-derived CDR1 and CDR2 are SNHLY and FYNNEI. The CDR3 sequence is 13 residues long. This sample also belongs to another study, concerning T cells of mothers and their children.

The sequencing sample was made of blood. This chain uses TRBV2 with TRBJ2-3; D might be TRBD1 (6 bases). This clonotype originated in a girl aged 2 to 9 in good health. The CDR3 spells CASSSGDPDTQCF. The CDR3 DNA reads as TGTGCCAGCAGTTCAGGGGATCCGGATACGCAGTGTTTT.